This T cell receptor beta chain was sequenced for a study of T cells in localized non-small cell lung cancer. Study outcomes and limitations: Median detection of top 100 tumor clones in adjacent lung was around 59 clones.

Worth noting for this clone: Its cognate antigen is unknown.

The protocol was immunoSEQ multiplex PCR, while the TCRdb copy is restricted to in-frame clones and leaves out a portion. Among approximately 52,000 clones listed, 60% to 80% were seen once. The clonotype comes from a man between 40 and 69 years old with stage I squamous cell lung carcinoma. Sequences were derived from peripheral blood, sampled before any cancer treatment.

The CDR3 DNA is TGTGCCAGCAGTTCGAGTAGACAGGGGCTGAACACTGAAGCTTTCTTT. It is translated as CASSSSRQGLNTEAFF. The chain is built from TRBV28 and TRBJ1-1, with 8 bases that match TRBD1. There are 16 residues in the CDR3. V shed 4 bases and J 0 bases; nucleotides not matched to a gene: 7. Germline values: CDR1 MDHEN, CDR2 SYDVKM.